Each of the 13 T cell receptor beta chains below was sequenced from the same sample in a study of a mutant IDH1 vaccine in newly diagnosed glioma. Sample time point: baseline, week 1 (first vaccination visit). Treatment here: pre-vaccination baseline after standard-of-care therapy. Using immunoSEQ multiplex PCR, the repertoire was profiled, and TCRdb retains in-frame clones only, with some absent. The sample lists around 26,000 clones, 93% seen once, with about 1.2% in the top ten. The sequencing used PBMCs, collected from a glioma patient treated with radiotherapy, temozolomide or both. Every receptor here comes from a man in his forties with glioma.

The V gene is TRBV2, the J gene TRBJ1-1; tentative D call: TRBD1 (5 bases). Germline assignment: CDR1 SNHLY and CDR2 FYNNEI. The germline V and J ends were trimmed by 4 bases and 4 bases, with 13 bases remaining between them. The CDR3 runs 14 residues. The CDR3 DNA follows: TGTGCCAGCAGTGGGCACAGAGGGGCCACTGAAGCTTTCTTT. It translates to CASSGHRGATEAFF.

The CDR3 reads CASRGDDSLNTEAFF. CDR3 nucleotides: TGTGCCAGCAGAGGGGACGACAGCCTGAACACTGAAGCTTTCTTT. The chain combines TRBV5-6 with TRBJ1-1, with D maybe TRBD1 (5 bases). With 5 bases removed from V and 0 bases from J, the gap between germline ends came to 14 bases. The CDR3 consists of 15 residues. Germline CDR1 is SGHDT and CDR2 is YYEEEE. Full variable domain (remainder filled in from reference TRBV5-6 and TRBJ1-1): DAGVTQSPTHLIKTRGQQVTLRCSPKSGHDTVSWYQQALGQGPQFIFQYYEEEERQRGNFPDRFSGHQFPNYSSELNVNALLLGDSALYLCASRGDDSLNTEAFFGQGTRLTVV.

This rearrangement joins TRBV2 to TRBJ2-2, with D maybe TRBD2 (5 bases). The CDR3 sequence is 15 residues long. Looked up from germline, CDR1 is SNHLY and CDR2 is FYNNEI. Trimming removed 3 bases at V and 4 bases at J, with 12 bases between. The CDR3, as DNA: TGTGCCAGCAGTGAGAGTCGGGGTTTCACCGGGGAGCTGTTTTTT. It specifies CASSESRGFTGELFF.

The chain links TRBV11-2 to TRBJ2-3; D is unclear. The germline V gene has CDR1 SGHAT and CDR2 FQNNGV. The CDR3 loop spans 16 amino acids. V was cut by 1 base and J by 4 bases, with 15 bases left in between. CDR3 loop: CASSLGMLRRSDTQYF. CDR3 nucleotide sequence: TGTGCCAGCAGCTTAGGGATGCTGAGGAGATCAGATACGCAGTATTTT.

CDR3 sequence: CATGRGSLLYNEQFF. Here the CDR3 DNA reads TGTGCCACCGGGCGGGGCAGCCTACTTTACAATGAGCAGTTCTTC. The V call is TRBV10-3, the J call TRBJ2-1; D is perhaps TRBD2 (6 bases). Deletions cut 10 bases from V and 4 bases from J, with 20 bases between. This CDR3 region has 15 residues. Germline loops: CDR1 ENHRY, CDR2 SYGVKD.

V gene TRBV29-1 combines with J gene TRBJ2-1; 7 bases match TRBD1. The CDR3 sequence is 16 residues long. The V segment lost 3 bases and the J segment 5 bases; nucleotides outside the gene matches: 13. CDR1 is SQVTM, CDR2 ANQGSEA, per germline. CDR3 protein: CSVEAGQGEWNNEQFF. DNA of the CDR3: TGCAGCGTTGAGGCGGGTCAGGGGGAATGGAACAATGAGCAGTTCTTC.

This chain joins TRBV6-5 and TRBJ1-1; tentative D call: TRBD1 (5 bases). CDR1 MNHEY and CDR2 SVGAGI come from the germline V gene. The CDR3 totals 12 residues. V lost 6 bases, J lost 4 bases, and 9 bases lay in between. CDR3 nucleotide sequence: TGTGCCAGCAGCCAGGGTGGCACTGAAGCTTTCTTT. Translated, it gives CASSQGGTEAFF.

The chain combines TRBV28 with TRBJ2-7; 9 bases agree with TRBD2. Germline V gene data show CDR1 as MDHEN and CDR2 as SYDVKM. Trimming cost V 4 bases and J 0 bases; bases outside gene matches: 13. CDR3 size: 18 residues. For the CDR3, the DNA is TGTGCCAGCAGTTCCCCCCTCGAAATAGCGGGAGCCTCCTACGAGCAGTACTTC. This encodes CASSSPLEIAGASYEQYF.

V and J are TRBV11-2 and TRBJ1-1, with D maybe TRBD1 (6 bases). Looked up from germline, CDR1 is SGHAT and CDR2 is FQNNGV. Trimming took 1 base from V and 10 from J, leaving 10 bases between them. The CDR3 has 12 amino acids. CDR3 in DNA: TGTGCCAGCAGCTTAGGGGGGGCAGGAGCTTTCTTT. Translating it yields CASSLGGAGAFF. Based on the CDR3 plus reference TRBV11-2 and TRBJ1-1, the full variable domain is EAGVAQSPRYKIIEKRQSVAFWCNPISGHATLYWYQQILGQGPKLLIQFQNNGVVDDSQLPKDRFSAERLKGVDSTLKIQPAKLEDSAVYLCASSLGGAGAFFGQGTRLTVV.

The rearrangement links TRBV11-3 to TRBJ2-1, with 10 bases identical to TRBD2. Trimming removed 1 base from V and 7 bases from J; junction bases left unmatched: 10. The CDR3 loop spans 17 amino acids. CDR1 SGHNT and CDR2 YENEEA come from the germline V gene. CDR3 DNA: TGTGCCAGCAGCTTAGGTCTCCCTAGCGGGAGTACGAATGAGCAGTTCTTC. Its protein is CASSLGLPSGSTNEQFF. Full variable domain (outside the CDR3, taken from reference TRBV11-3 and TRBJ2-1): EAGVVQSPRYKIIEKKQPVAFWCNPISGHNTLYWYLQNLGQGPELLIRYENEEAVDDSQLPKDRFSAERLKGVDSTLKIQPAELGDSAVYLCASSLGLPSGSTNEQFFGPGTRLTVL.

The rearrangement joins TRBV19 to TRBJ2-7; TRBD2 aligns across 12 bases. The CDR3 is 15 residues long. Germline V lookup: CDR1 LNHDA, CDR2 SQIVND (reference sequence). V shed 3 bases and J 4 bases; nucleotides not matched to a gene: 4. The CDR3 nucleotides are TGTGCCAGTAGTATGGCTGGACTAGCGGGGTACGAGCAGTACTTC. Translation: CASSMAGLAGYEQYF.

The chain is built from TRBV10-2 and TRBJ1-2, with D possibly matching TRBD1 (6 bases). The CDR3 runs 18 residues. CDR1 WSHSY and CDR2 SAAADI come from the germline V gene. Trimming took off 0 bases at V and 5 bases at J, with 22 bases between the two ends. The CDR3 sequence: CASSESRGSGVSSYGYTF. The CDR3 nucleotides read TGCGCCAGCAGTGAGTCAAGGGGGAGCGGCGTTTCATCTTATGGCTACACCTTC.

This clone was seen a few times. The CDR3 region is CASSLAIGSGETQYF. The CDR3 DNA sequence: TGTGCCAGCAGCTTAGCTATCGGCTCCGGGGAGACCCAGTACTTC. The gene calls are TRBV7-9 and TRBJ2-5; no definite D call. Germline loops: CDR1 SEHNR, CDR2 FQNEAQ (reference sequence). The V and J ends lost 0 bases and 5 bases respectively, with 13 bases between them. The CDR3 spans 15 residues.